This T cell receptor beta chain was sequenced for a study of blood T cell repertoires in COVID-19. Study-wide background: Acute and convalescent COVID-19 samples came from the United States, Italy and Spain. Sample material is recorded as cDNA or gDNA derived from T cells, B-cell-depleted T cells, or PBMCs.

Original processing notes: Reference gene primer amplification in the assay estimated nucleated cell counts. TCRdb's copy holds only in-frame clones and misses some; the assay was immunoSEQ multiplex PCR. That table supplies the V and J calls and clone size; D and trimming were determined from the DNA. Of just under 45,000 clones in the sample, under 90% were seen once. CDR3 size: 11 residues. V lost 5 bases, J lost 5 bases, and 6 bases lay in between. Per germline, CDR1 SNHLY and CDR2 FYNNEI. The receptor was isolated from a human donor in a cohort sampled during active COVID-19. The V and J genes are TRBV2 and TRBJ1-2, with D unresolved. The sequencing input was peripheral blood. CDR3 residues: CASSLLYGYTF. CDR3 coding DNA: TGTGCCAGCAGTTTACTTTATGGCTACACCTTC.